The 5 T cell receptor beta chains given below trace back to one sample, sequenced in a study of cytomegalovirus exposure and HLA in healthy donors. Primers included in the PCR were 60 Vbeta and 13 Jbeta primers. This table comes from immunoSEQ multiplex PCR, and its TCRdb copy is limited to in-frame clones, with some not included. The table has under 200,000 clones, around 80% seen once. Sequenced: PBMCs. The receptors originated from a man in his thirties or forties in good health and CMV-seronegative.

The chain combines TRBV5-1 with TRBJ2-7; TRBD2 matches at 8 bases. Germline V CDR1 and CDR2: SGHRS, YFSETQ. The CDR3 loop spans 15 amino acids. Losses at the gene ends were 4 bases for V and 4 bases for J; bases not matched to a gene: 10. The CDR3 DNA follows: TGCGCCAGCAGCACCCGGACTAGCCCTCAATACGAGCAGTACTTC. It encodes CASSTRTSPQYEQYF.

The V call is TRBV4-1, the J call TRBJ2-5, with 9 bases that match TRBD1. V trimming: 4 bases; J trimming: 9 bases; junction bases outside the gene matches: 12. Germline CDR1 and CDR2: MGHRA and YSYEKL. The CDR3 contains 15 residues. The CDR3 is CASSPSGTGLRAQYF. The CDR3 nucleotides read TGCGCCAGCAGCCCCTCCGGGACAGGGCTCAGGGCCCAGTACTTC.

V is TRBV5-6 and J is TRBJ2-1; TRBD2 matches 13 bases. CDR1 is SGHDT, CDR2 YYEEEE, per germline. The CDR3 is 18 residues long. Unmatched junction bases numbered 6, after V lost 3 bases and J lost 0 bases. The CDR3 reads CASSSGLAGRPSYNEQFF. Written as DNA, the CDR3 is TGTGCCAGCAGCTCGGGACTAGCGGGGAGGCCCTCCTACAATGAGCAGTTCTTC.

The chain employs TRBV7-3 and TRBJ2-5; a possible D gene is TRBD1 (5 bases). The germline V and J ends were trimmed by 4 bases and 5 bases, with 17 bases remaining between them. There are 15 residues in the CDR3. Germline V gene data show CDR1 as SGHTA and CDR2 as FQGTGA. CDR3 loop: CASSSAPGSRETQYF. CDR3 DNA sequence: TGTGCCAGCAGCTCCGCACCAGGGTCGAGGGAGACCCAGTACTTC.

Notes on this clone: One junction end does not reproduce the germline sequence, and a read error may be involved. CDR3 nucleotides: TGTGCGAGCAGCGTACGGGAGGGCCTGGGGTCCTACAATGAGCAGTTCTTC. Amino acid sequence: CASSVREGLGSYNEQFF. The chain recombines TRBV28 with TRBJ2-1, with TRBD2 matching 8 bases. Germline V gene lookup returns CDR1 MDHEN and CDR2 SYDVKM. This CDR3 contains 17 residues. The entire variable domain, with the rest obtained from reference TRBV28 and TRBJ2-1, is as follows: DVKVTQSSRYLVKRTGEKVFLECVQDMDHENMFWYRQDPGLGLRLIYFSYDVKMKEKGDIPEGYSVSREKKERFSLILESASTNQTSMYLCASSVREGLGSYNEQFFGPGTRLTVL.